This TCR beta chain is from a study of T cell responses to AZD1222 COVID-19 vaccine. Study conclusions and caveats: Sampling that yielded the repertoires occurred only after the peak T cell response. At 160-218 and 743-854, vaccine-associated CD4 TCRs were dominant, and they spanned spike. Once two AZD1222 doses were given, Spike-specific TCR breadth and depth went up.

Repertoires were generated with immunoSEQ multiplex PCR, while TCRdb's copy carries only in-frame clones and drops some. The sample carries around 150,000 clones, 92% recorded once. This CDR3 comprises 13 residues. Germline-derived CDR1 and CDR2 are SGHRS and YFSETQ. About this clone: The antigen is not known. Germline is not matched at one junction end, which may reflect a read error.

This specimen was peripheral blood, taken 28 days after the second AZD1222 dose. The TCR was taken from an adult who received the AZD1222 COVID-19 vaccine. The chain joins TRBV5-1 to TRBJ2-5; 10 bases are shared with TRBD1. For the CDR3, the DNA is TGCGTCAGCAGCCGGACAGGGGGGGAGACCCAGTACTTC. Translated: CVSSRTGGETQYF.